The clone carrying this T cell receptor beta chain is categorized as medium-sized. TCRdb reanalysed the 5' RACE reads using MiXCR and keeps one entry per CDR3 protein. The sample lists around 7,000 distinct CDR3 sequences; roughly 37% were seen once. The germline V and J ends were trimmed by 1 base and 6 bases, with 10 bases remaining between them. This CDR3 is built from 14 residues. CDR1 SGHTA and CDR2 FQGTGA come from the germline V gene. The chain combines TRBV7-3 with TRBJ2-1, with a weak D call TRBD2 (5 bases). Sequencing was done on a sample of memory CD4+ T cells sorted from blood. This sample's subset: memory CD4+ T cells, CD4+CD45RO+CD25-. This sequence was found in a female donor with breast cancer. In DNA, the CDR3 is TGTGCCAGCAGCTTAAAAATCACTAGCAATGAGCAGTTCTTC. Its protein is CASSLKITSNEQFF.